These 20 T cell receptor beta chains were sequenced from one sample in a study of CD8+ T cells in alopecia areata. Isolated RNA was reverse transcribed into cDNA used as the sequencing template. Some clones are missing from TCRdb's copy, which holds only in-frame ones; the method was immunoSEQ multiplex PCR. The sample lists 70,000 to 95,000 clones, 51% occurring once. Sequencing was carried out using NKG2D-high CD8+ T cells sorted from blood. These TCRs come from a human donor with alopecia areata.

This chain uses TRBV7-9 with TRBJ1-5, with D uncertain. The V and J ends lost 4 bases and 16 bases respectively, with 17 bases between them. The CDR3 spans 12 residues. Germline V gene lookup returns CDR1 SEHNR and CDR2 FQNEAQ (reference sequence). CDR3 residues: CASSSPSGNPHF. The CDR3 region has the DNA TGTGCCAGCAGCTCGCCGTCTGGCAACCCACATTTT.

J is TRBJ2-1 and V is TRBV29-1, with 10 bases matching TRBD2. The CDR3 contains 13 residues. With 7 bases clipped from V and 9 bases from J, the junction kept 9 bases outside the gene matches. Looked up from germline, CDR1 is SQVTM and CDR2 is ANQGSEA. CDR3 region: CSAWGLATVEQFF. As DNA, the CDR3 is TGCAGCGCATGGGGACTAGCGACGGTTGAGCAGTTCTTC.

The CDR3 spells CASSQRDSNQPQHF. The CDR3 DNA sequence: TGTGCCAGCAGCCAGAGGGATAGCAATCAGCCCCAGCATTTT. The chain uses TRBV4-2 and TRBJ1-5, with D unresolved. CDR1 LGHNA and CDR2 YNFKEQ come from the germline V gene. The CDR3 runs to 14 residues. Trimming took 3 bases from V and 0 from J, leaving 6 bases between them.

The rearrangement uses TRBV6-5 and TRBJ2-5; D possibly matches TRBD1 or TRBD2 (5 bases each). V was shortened by 2 bases and J by 4 bases, with 14 bases between the two germline ends. CDR3 length equals 15 residues. The germline gives CDR1 MNHEY, CDR2 SVGAGI. CDR3 in DNA: TGTGCCAGCAGTTACGGGGACGACCGTGGAGAGACCCAGTACTTC. Translating it yields CASSYGDDRGETQYF.

V usage is TRBV23-1 and J usage is TRBJ2-7; possibly TRBD2 for D (5 bases). TRBV23-1 has ORF status, its function being uncertain. This CDR3 contains 9 residues. V shed 11 bases and J shed 6 bases, with 8 bases lying between them. CDR3 region: CAGRGEQYF. CDR3 DNA: TGCGCCGGCCGGGGCGAGCAGTACTTC.

This chain uses TRBV19 with TRBJ2-5, with D hard to call. This CDR3 is 12 amino acids long. Trimming removed 6 bases at V and 0 bases at J, with 5 bases between. Germline CDR1 is LNHDA and CDR2 is SQIVND (reference sequence). The chain's CDR3 is CASSAYQETQYF. The CDR3 DNA sequence: TGTGCCAGTAGCGCCTACCAAGAGACCCAGTACTTC.

This clone has more than one count but fewer than ten. The CDR3 here is CASNVGVEEQFF. The CDR3 bases are TGTGCCAGCAACGTGGGGGTGGAGGAGCAGTTCTTC. The chain couples TRBV9 to TRBJ2-1; D is perhaps TRBD1 or TRBD2 (5 bases each). Trimming removed 6 bases from V and 10 bases from J, with 14 bases in between. CDR3 length: 12 residues. CDR1 is SGDLS, CDR2 YYNGEE, per germline.

This clone was detected only a few times. The chain's CDR3 is CASTAEGDNEKLFF. In DNA, the CDR3 is TGTGCCTCCACCGCCGAGGGGGACAATGAAAAACTGTTTTTT. The chain recombines TRBV10-3 with TRBJ1-4; TRBD1 is a possible D gene (6 bases). The CDR3 spans 14 residues. Germline lookup yields CDR1 ENHRY and CDR2 SYGVKD. V gave up 11 bases and J gave up 5 bases, with 18 bases separating them.

The chain links TRBV6-1 to TRBJ2-7; D unresolved. This CDR3 comprises 12 residues. Per germline, CDR1 MNHNS and CDR2 SASEGT. Trimming cost V 8 bases and J 0 bases, with 8 bases left between them. Written as DNA, the CDR3 is TGTGCCAGCCTAGAGAGCTCCTACGAGCAGTACTTC. Amino acids: CASLESSYEQYF.

This clone was seen more than once but under ten times. The V and J genes are TRBV7-9 and TRBJ2-6; D call uncertain. Germline CDR1 is SEHNR and CDR2 is FQNEAQ (reference sequence). This CDR3 is built from 15 residues. Trimming took off 2 bases at V and 2 bases at J, with 7 bases between the two ends. The CDR3 DNA reads as TGTGCCAGCAGCTTACTAGGGCCTGGGGCCAACGTCCTGACTTTC. Residues: CASSLLGPGANVLTF.

This clone was counted a few times. The V call is TRBV29-1, the J call TRBJ2-7; 10 positions agree with TRBD2. Germline lookup yields CDR1 SQVTM and CDR2 ANQGSEA. This CDR3 spans 12 amino acids. The ends lost 4 bases at V and 4 bases at J; junction bases unmatched: 1. The CDR3 DNA sequence: TGCAGCGTTGGGACTAGCGGTTACGAGCAGTACTTC. Translated: CSVGTSGYEQYF.

The chain couples TRBV5-6 to TRBJ1-1; maybe TRBD1 (6 bases). The CDR3 is made up of 16 amino acids. V lost 0 bases and J lost 0, with 12 bases in between. Germline V CDR1 and CDR2: SGHDT, YYEEEE. DNA for the CDR3: TGTGCCAGCAGCTTGGAGGCGTGGACAGTGAACACTGAAGCTTTCTTT. Translated, it gives CASSLEAWTVNTEAFF.

This rearrangement joins TRBV14 to TRBJ1-2; D not resolved. The CDR3 is 13 residues long. V dropped 4 bases and J dropped 1 base, with 7 bases sitting between them. Germline values: CDR1 SGHDN, CDR2 FVKESK. CDR3 in DNA: TGTGCCAGCAGCCCGAGCCATAACTATGGCTACACCTTC. Protein: CASSPSHNYGYTF.

The chain combines TRBV10-3 with TRBJ2-1, with D perhaps matching TRBD1 (6 bases). The CDR3 totals 15 residues. V lost 4 bases and J lost 0, with 10 bases in between. Germline V lookup: CDR1 ENHRY, CDR2 SYGVKD. The CDR3 DNA reads as TGTGCCATCAGTGGAACAGGGAGCTCCTACAATGAGCAGTTCTTC. It encodes CAISGTGSSYNEQFF.

The chain links TRBV5-4 to TRBJ1-6; TRBD1 aligns across 7 bases. V was clipped by 5 bases and J by 5 bases; unmatched bases: 10. This CDR3 is 16 amino acids long. Germline V gives CDR1 SGHNT, CDR2 YYREEE (reference sequence). In DNA form, the CDR3 reads TGTGCCAGCAGTCTGGACAGGCAAACGGATAATTCACCCCTCCACTTT. Protein sequence: CASSLDRQTDNSPLHF.

Only a few counts were recorded for this clone. This chain links TRBV29-1 with TRBJ2-1; 10 bases align to TRBD2. The trim removed 5 bases at V and 6 bases at J, leaving 7 bases unmatched. The CDR3 has 14 residues. Germline assignment: CDR1 SQVTM and CDR2 ANQGSEA. CDR3 DNA sequence: TGCAGCGTTACCGGGACTAGCGATATCAATGAGCAGTTCTTC. As protein: CSVTGTSDINEQFF.

DNA for the CDR3: TGTGCCAGCAGTTCCCCTGAGGCACGATACAATGAGCAGTTCTTC. Amino acids: CASSSPEARYNEQFF. J is TRBJ2-1 and V is TRBV27, with D unclear. The CDR3 covers 15 residues. Germline assignment: CDR1 MNHEY and CDR2 SMNVEV (reference sequence). The V and J ends lost 4 bases and 4 bases respectively, with 14 bases between them.

This clone was picked up a small number of times. J is TRBJ2-1 and V is TRBV7-9, with D uncertain. Germline values: CDR1 SEHNR, CDR2 FQNEAQ (reference sequence). This CDR3 spans 12 amino acids. The V and J ends lost 6 bases and 9 bases respectively, with 12 bases between them. CDR3 sequence reads: CASSGRSGEQFF. DNA for the CDR3: TGTGCCAGCAGTGGACGGTCCGGTGAGCAGTTCTTC.

V is TRBV5-1 and J is TRBJ2-3, with 12 positions matching TRBD2. The CDR3 extends over 15 amino acids. The V segment lost 4 bases and the J segment 3 bases; nucleotides outside the gene matches: 3. Germline CDR1 SGHRS, CDR2 YFSETQ. CDR3 nucleotides: TGCGCCAGCAGCGGGACTAGCGGGCCGACAGATACGCAGTATTTT. Translating it yields CASSGTSGPTDTQYF.

V and J are TRBV29-1 and TRBJ2-7, with D perhaps matching TRBD2 (6 bases). Trimming took off 5 bases at V and 5 bases at J, with 19 bases between the two ends. This CDR3 region has 14 residues. Germline V gene sequence: CDR1 SQVTM, CDR2 ANQGSEA. CDR3 DNA sequence: TGCAGCGTTCTCTTGCCGGGGGAAGCAGACGAGCAGTACTTC. Its protein product is CSVLLPGEADEQYF.